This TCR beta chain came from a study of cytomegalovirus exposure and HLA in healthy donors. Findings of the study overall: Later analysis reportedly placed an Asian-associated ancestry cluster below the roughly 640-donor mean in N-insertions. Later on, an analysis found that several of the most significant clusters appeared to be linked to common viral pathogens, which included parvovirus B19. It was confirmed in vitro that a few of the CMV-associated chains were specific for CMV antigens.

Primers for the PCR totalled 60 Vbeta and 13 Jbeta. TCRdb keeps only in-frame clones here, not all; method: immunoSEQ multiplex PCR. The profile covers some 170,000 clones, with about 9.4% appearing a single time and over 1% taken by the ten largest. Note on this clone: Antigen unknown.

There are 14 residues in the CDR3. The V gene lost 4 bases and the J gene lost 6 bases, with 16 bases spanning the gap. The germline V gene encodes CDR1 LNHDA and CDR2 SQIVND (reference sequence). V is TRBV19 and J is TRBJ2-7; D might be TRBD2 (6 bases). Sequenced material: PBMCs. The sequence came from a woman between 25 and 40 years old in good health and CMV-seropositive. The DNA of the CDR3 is TGTGCCAGTAGTACAACGGGAGACCAGGCCGAGCAGTACTTC. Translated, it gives CASSTTGDQAEQYF.